This T cell receptor beta chain was observed in a study of prognosis after radiotherapy for stage I lung cancer. Genomic DNA was subjected to two-round multiplex PCR for amplification of TCR beta CDR3. It was primers specific to each TRBV and TRBJ gene that first-round PCR used. TCRdb redid the calling of the multiplex PCR reads with MiXCR, one entry per CDR3 protein. The top ten hold around 6.8% of the sample, which has about 59,000 distinct CDR3 sequences, 26% seen once. The table lists this clonotype with a count of one. Its target is not known. A far larger clone is one nucleotide away, so this likely arose from a read error. The CDR3 sequence is 14 residues long. From germline, CDR1 is MRHNA and CDR2 SNTAGT. With V trimmed by 3 bases and J by 3 bases, 3 bases remained unmatched. Study results and caveats: In patients with versus without metastases, TRBV and TRBJ gene usage reportedly differed.

The material was PBMCs, obtained before or after stereotactic body radiation therapy (not recorded which). The origin of this receptor is a donor of 50 years or more with non-small cell lung cancer. The V gene is TRBV6-4, the J gene TRBJ2-3; 7 nucleotides line up with TRBD1. The CDR3 DNA follows: TGTGCCAGCAGTGAGGACAGGAGAACAGATACGCAGTATTTT. This translates into CASSEDRRTDTQYF.